The TCR beta chain described here comes from a study of T cell changes during pregnancy in multiple sclerosis. Data came from immunoSEQ multiplex PCR; TCRdb stores just in-frame clones and leaves some out. The profile shows approximately 48,000 clones, approximately 94% of them singletons. The germline V gene encodes CDR1 SGHTA and CDR2 FQGNSA. The ends lost 4 bases at V and 9 bases at J; junction bases unmatched: 19. The CDR3 is 19 amino acids. J is TRBJ2-1 and V is TRBV7-2; 12 nucleotides align to TRBD2. The receptor comes from a female donor with multiple sclerosis, enrolled in a pregnancy study. This specimen consisted of CD8+ T cells from peripheral blood mononuclear cells, obtained before pregnancy. Here the CDR3 reads CASSSFNWAASGRAGEQFF. The CDR3 nucleotides are TGTGCCAGCAGCTCCTTCAACTGGGCTGCTAGCGGGAGGGCCGGTGAGCAGTTCTTC.